Sequencing of this TCR beta chain was carried out in a study of cytomegalovirus exposure and HLA in healthy donors. The study's findings and limits: In vitro testing confirmed three CMV-associated chains as specific for CMV antigens. Later, TCR association rates were found to vary by HLA locus, highest for DRB1 and lowest for HLA-C.

The V gene lost 3 bases and the J gene lost 3 bases, with 5 bases spanning the gap. The CDR3 loop spans 12 amino acids. Germline V gene sequence: CDR1 SEHNR, CDR2 FQNEAQ (reference sequence). This clone showed up just once. What it binds is not known. PCR amplification relied on 60 Vbeta primers (plus 13 Jbeta primers). The assay was immunoSEQ multiplex PCR, and TCRdb's table has in-frame clones only and misses some. Among 90,000 to 100,000 clones listed, 60% to 85% were seen once. The V and J genes are TRBV7-9 and TRBJ1-2; D gene uncertain. Sequenced: PBMCs. This TCR was sampled from a woman aged 40 to 50 in good health and CMV-seronegative. The CDR3 spells CASSFSDYGYTF. The CDR3 region has the DNA TGTGCCAGCAGCTTCTCGGACTATGGCTACACCTTC.